Listed below are T cell receptor beta chains from one sample, sequenced in a study of Ad26.COV2.S vaccination and SARS-CoV-2 variants. Only in-frame clones appear in the TCRdb table, and some are missing; sequencing was by immunoSEQ multiplex PCR. Among around 370,000 clones listed, approximately 90% were seen once. The source was peripheral blood, collected after recovery from COVID-19. The receptors stem from a human donor who had recovered from COVID-19. Each CDR3 is given with its conserved first and last residue. D genes are given only for firm matches. Clone size is stated in some rows and not others, as once, few, many or a class when expanded.

j_gene | d_gene | abundance | v_gene | len | CDR3nt | CDR3aa
TRBJ1-5 | . | . | TRBV6-5 | 15 | TGTGCCAGCAGTCCTGACGGGATACGCAATCAGCCCCAGCATTTT | CASSPDGIRNQPQHF
TRBJ1-3 | . | . | TRBV11-2 | 15 | TGTGCCAGCAGCCCCGTGAGGGGCTCTGGAAACACCATATATTTT | CASSPVRGSGNTIYF
TRBJ2-7 | TRBD1 | . | TRBV2 | 13 | TGTGCCAGCCAGGACAGGGGATTCTACGAGCAGTACTTC | CASQDRGFYEQYF
TRBJ2-3 | . | . | TRBV7-2 | 15 | TGTGCCAGCAGCTCCCCTATAAAAAGCCCAGATACGCAGTATTTT | CASSSPIKSPDTQYF
TRBJ2-1 | TRBD2 | . | TRBV6-4 | 14 | TGTGCCAGCAGTTTAGCGGGGGGATCCGATGAGCAGTTCTTC | CASSLAGGSDEQFF
TRBJ2-2 | . | . | TRBV7-2 | 13 | TGTGCCAGCAGCCGACAGGGAGGCGGGGAGCTGTTTTTT | CASSRQGGGELFF
TRBJ1-6 | . | . | TRBV6-5 | 15 | TGTGCCAGCAGTTTACTGAGGGGCAGAGATTCACCCCTCCACTTT | CASSLLRGRDSPLHF
TRBJ2-6 | TRBD1 | . | TRBV29-1 | 17 | TGCAGCGTTGAAGAAGGGGACAGGGGTTTTGGGGCCAACGTCCTGACTTTC | CSVEEGDRGFGANVLTF
TRBJ1-2 | . | once | TRBV4-3 | 15 | TGCGCCAGCAGCCAGGGCGGCAGGGACAACTATGGCTACACCTTC | CASSQGGRDNYGYTF
TRBJ2-5 | . | . | TRBV19 | 15 | TGTGCCAGTAGTATATGGGGGAGCGGCCAAGAGACCCAGTACTTC | CASSIWGSGQETQYF
TRBJ1-5 | TRBD1 | few | TRBV7-9 | 15 | TGTGCCAGCAGCTCGGGACAGACGAGCAATCAGCCCCAGCATTTT | CASSSGQTSNQPQHF
TRBJ2-1 | . | few | TRBV6-2/TRBV6-3 | 14 | TGTGCCAGCAGTTATTCCCCCCGAGGCGCTGAGCAGTTCTTC | CASSYSPRGAEQFF
TRBJ1-6 | . | . | TRBV13 | 15 | TGTGCCAGCAGCCCCCTCACGACAGCAAATTCACCCCTCCACTTT | CASSPLTTANSPLHF